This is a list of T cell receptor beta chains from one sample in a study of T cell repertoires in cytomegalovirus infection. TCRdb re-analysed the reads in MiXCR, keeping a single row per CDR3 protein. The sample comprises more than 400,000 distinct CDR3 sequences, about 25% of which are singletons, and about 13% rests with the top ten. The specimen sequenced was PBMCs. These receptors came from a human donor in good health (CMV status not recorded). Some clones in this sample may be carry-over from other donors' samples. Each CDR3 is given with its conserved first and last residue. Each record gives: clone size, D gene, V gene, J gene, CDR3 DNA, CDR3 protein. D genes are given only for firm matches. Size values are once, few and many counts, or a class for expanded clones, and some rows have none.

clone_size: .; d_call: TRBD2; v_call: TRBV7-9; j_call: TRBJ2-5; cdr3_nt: TGTGCCAGCAGCCCCCCCTCGGGAGGGGTAGAGACCCAGTACTTC; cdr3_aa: CASSPPSGGVETQYF
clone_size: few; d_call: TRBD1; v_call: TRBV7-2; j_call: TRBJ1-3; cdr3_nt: TGTGCCAGCAGCACGACAGGGGGCGCCGGAAACACCATATATTTT; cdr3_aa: CASSTTGGAGNTIYF
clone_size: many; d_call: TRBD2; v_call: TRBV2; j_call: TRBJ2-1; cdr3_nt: TGTGCCAGCCTCCTCTCGAGCGGGAGAGGGATAGATGAGCAGTTCTTC; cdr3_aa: CASLLSSGRGIDEQFF
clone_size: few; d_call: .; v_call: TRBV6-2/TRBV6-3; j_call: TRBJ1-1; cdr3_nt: TGTGCCAGCAGTTGGAACGGGGAGACTGAAGCTTTCTTT; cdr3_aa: CASSWNGETEAFF
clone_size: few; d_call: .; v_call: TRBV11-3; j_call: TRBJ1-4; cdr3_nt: TGTGCCAGCAACTCCCGGGCACGGGGTGAAAAACTGTTTTTT; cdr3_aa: CASNSRARGEKLFF
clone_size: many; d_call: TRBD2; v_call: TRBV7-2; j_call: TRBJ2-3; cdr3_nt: TGTGCCAGCAGCACCTCTAGCGGGAGGGTCACTAGCACAGATACGCAGTATTTT; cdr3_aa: CASSTSSGRVTSTDTQYF
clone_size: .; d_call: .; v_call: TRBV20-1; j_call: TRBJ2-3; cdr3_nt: TGCAGTGCTAGACGCCCCGACGATACGCAGTATTTT; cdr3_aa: CSARRPDDTQYF
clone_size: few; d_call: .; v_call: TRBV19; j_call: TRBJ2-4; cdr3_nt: TGTGCCAGTAGTATCCTTGCATTAGCCAAAAACATTCAGTACTTC; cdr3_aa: CASSILALAKNIQYF
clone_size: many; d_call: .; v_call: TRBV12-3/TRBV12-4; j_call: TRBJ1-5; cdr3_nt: TGTGCCAGCAAATATAGCAATCAGCCCCAGCATTTT; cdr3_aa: CASKYSNQPQHF
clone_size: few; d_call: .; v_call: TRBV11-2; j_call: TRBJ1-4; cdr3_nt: TGTGCCAGCAGCTTTTCCCCAGAGCCAAATGAAAAACTGTTTTTT; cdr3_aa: CASSFSPEPNEKLFF
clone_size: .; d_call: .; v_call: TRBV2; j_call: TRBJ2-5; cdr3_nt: TGTGCCAGCATGGATTTTGAGACCCAGTACTTC; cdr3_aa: CASMDFETQYF
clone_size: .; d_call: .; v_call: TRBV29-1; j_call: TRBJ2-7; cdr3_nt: TGCAGCGCCCGGATTCACTCCTACGAGCAGTACTTC; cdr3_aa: CSARIHSYEQYF
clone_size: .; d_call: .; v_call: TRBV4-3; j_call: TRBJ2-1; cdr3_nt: TGCGCCAGCAGCCAAGATCACTGGCTTAAGTACGAGCAGTTCTTC; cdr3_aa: CASSQDHWLKYEQFF
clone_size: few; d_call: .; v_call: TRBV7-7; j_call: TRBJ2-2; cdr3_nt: TGTGCCAGCAGCTTTAGTACAGGCGGGGAGCTGTTTTTT; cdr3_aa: CASSFSTGGELFF
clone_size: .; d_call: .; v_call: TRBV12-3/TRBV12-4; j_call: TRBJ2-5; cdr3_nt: TGTGCCAGCAGTCCACTCGACAGGGAGGTTCGGCCCCACGAGACCCAGTACTTC; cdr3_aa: CASSPLDREVRPHETQYF
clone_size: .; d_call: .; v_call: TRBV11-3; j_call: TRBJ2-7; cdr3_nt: TGTGCCAGCAGCTCTAGGGGCGGTTACGAGCAGTACTTC; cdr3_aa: CASSSRGGYEQYF
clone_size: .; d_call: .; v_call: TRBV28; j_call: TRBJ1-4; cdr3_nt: TGTGCCAGCAGTTTAGATCCCCCCGGGAGAACTAATGAAAAACTGTTTTTT; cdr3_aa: CASSLDPPGRTNEKLFF
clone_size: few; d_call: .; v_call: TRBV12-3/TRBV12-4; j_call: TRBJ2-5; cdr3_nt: TGTGCCAGCAGTCAAGCCCCGCAAGAGACCCAGTACTTC; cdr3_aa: CASSQAPQETQYF
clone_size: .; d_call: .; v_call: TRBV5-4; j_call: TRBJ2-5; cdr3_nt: TGTGCCAGCAGCTCTACCTTCGCTGAGACCCAGTACTTC; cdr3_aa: CASSSTFAETQYF
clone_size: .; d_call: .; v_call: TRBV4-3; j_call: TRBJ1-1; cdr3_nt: TGCGCCAGCAGCCAATTCGGGGGCCAAAACACTGAAGCTTTCTTT; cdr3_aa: CASSQFGGQNTEAFF
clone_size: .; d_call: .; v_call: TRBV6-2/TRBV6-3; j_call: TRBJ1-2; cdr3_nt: TGTGCCAGCAGTTACTCGATGAACAGGGAAAACTTCTATGGCTACACCTTC; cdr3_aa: CASSYSMNRENFYGYTF
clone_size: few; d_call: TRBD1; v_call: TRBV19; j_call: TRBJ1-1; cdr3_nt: TGTGCCAGTGTGGGACAGGGGGGACGGGGCACTGAAGCTTTCTTT; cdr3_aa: CASVGQGGRGTEAFF
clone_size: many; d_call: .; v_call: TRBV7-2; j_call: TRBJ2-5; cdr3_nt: TGTGCCAGCAGCTTCAAGAGACAGGCAGGAGAGACCCAGTACTTC; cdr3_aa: CASSFKRQAGETQYF
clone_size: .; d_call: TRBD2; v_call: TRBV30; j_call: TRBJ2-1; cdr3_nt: TGTGCCTGGGGACGGGGACTAGCCAACAATGAGCAGTTCTTC; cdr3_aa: CAWGRGLANNEQFF
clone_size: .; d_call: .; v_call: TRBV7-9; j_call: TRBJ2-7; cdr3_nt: TGTGCCAGCAGCTCGCCGGGGGGCCGGGACTCCGAGCAGTACTTC; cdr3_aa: CASSSPGGRDSEQYF
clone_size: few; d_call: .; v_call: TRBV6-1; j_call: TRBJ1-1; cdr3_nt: TGTGCCAGCAGTTCCGGGACTATGAACACTGAAGCTTTCTTT; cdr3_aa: CASSSGTMNTEAFF
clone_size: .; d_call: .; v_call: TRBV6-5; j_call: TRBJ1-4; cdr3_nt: TGTGCCAGCAGGGAACTGGCAGTCAATGAAAAACTGTTTTTT; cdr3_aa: CASRELAVNEKLFF
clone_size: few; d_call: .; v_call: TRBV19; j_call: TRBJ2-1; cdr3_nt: TGTGCCAGTAGCTCCCGAGACTACAATGAGCAGTTCTTC; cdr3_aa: CASSSRDYNEQFF
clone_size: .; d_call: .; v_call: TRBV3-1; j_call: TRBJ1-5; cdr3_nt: TGTGCCAGCAGCCCTCCGGGGGCTCTTCAGCCCCAGCATTTT; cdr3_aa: CASSPPGALQPQHF
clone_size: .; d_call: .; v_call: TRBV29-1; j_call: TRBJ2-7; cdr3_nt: TGCAGCGTTGAAGTAGGGCTACTTCTCGGCGAGCAGTACTTC; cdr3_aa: CSVEVGLLLGEQYF
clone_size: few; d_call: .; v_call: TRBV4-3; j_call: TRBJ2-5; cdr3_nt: TGCGCCAGCAGCCAAGGGGGAATCCAGAGGGGAGAGACCCAGTACTTC; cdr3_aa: CASSQGGIQRGETQYF
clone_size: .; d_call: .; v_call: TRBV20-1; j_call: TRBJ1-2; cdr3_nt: TGCAGTGTTTCCCAGAATAACTATGGCTACACCTTC; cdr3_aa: CSVSQNNYGYTF
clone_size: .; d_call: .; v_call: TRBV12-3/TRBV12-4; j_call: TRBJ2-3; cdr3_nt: TGTGCCAGCACCCTGGGGGCGGCCACAGATACGCAGTATTTT; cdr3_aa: CASTLGAATDTQYF
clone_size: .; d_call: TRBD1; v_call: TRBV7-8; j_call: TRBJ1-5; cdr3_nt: TGTGCCAGCAGCATAACCCAGGGACAGCGGGATCAGCCCCAGCATTTT; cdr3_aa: CASSITQGQRDQPQHF
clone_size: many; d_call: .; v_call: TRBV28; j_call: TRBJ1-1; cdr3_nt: TGTGCCAGCAGTTCGGGCCAGAACACTGAAGCTTTCTTT; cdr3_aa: CASSSGQNTEAFF
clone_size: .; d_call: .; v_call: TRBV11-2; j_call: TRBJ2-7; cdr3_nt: TGTGCCAGCAGCGGAACAGGGCCCCCCTACGAGCAGTACTTC; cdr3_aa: CASSGTGPPYEQYF
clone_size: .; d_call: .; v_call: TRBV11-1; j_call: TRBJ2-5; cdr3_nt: TGTGCCAGCAGACTAGGAGGGGCGGAGGAGACCCAGTACTTC; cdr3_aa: CASRLGGAEETQYF
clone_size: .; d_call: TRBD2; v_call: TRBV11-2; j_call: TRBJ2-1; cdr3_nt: TGTGCCAGCGATGTTAGCGGGACCGCCTACAATGAGCAGTTCTTC; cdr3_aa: CASDVSGTAYNEQFF
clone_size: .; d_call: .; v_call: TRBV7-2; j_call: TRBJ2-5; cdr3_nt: TGTGCCAGCAGCCTTAGTATGATTAGCACAGAACAAGAGACCCAGTACTTC; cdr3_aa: CASSLSMISTEQETQYF
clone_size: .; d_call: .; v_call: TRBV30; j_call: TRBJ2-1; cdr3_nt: TGTGCCTGGAGTCGAGGCGAGGGCAATGAGCAGTTCTTC; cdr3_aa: CAWSRGEGNEQFF
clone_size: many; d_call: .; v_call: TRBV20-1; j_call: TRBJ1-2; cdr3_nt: TGCAGTGCTAGTGAACGACAGATAGACTATGGCTACACCTTC; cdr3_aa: CSASERQIDYGYTF
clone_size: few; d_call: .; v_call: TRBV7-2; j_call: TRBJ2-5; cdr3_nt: TGTGCCAGCAGCTTCGGCGGTGGGGTTGGCGGAGAGACCCAGTACTTC; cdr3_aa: CASSFGGGVGGETQYF
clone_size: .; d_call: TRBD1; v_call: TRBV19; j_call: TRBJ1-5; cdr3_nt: TGTGCCAGTAGTATCGGGGGACAGGGAGGCAATCAGCCCCAGCATTTT; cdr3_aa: CASSIGGQGGNQPQHF
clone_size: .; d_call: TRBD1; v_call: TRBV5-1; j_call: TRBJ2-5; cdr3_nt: TGCGCCAGCAGCTTGACAGGGGAGCAAGAGACCCAGTACTTC; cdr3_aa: CASSLTGEQETQYF
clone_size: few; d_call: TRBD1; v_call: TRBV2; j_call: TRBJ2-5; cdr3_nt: TGTGCCAGCACGGGACAGGTCGAAGAGACCCAGTACTTC; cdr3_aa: CASTGQVEETQYF
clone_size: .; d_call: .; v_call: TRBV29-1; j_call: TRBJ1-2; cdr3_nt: TGCAGCGTTGAAGATCGCCTCAACTATGGCTACACCTTC; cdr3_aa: CSVEDRLNYGYTF
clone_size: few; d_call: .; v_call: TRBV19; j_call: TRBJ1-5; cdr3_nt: TGTGCCAGTAGTACCCTATTTCCAAATCAGCCCCAGCATTTT; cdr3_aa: CASSTLFPNQPQHF
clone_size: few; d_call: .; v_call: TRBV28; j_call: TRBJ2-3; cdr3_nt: TGTGCCAGCAGTTTCGCGGGACCAGATACGCAGTATTTT; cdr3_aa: CASSFAGPDTQYF
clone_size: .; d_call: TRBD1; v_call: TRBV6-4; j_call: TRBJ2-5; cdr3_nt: TGTGCCAGCAGTGATGACAGGGAGCTTGAGTTGGAGACCCAGTACTTC; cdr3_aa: CASSDDRELELETQYF
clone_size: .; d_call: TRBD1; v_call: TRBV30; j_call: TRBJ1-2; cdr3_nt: TGTGCCTGGAGTCGACAGGGGAGCGACTATGGCTACACCTTC; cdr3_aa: CAWSRQGSDYGYTF
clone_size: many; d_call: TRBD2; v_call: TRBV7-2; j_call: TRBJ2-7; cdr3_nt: TGTGCCAGCACCACCTGGGGGGGGGGTTCGAATCCCTCCTACGAGCAGTACTTC; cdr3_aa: CASTTWGGGSNPSYEQYF
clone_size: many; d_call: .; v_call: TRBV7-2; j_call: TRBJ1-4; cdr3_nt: TGTGCCAGCAGCTTAGAAGGGACTGACTTAAAACTGTTTTTT; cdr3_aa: CASSLEGTDLKLFF
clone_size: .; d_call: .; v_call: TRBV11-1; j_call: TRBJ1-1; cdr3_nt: TGTGCCAGCAGTTTCGGCCAGCCCGAAGCTTTCTTT; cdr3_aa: CASSFGQPEAFF